These 14 T cell receptor beta chains were sequenced from one sample in a study of blood T cell repertoires in COVID-19 (dated by TCRdb to about 2020). Receptors were amplified or captured by the immunoSEQ multiplex PCR assay. Held by TCRdb, this immuneACCESS table contains in-frame sequences only and omits some clones. Under half of the omission traces to an unresolved V gene where checked; the cause of the rest is unknown. This sample gives roughly 120,000 clones in total; 75% to 95% of them show up just once. 1.8% of the sample goes to the ten largest clones. The sample was peripheral blood. The origin of the receptors is a human donor with active COVID-19. The donor label of this sample is uncertain.

The chain links TRBV5-6 to TRBJ2-7, with 7 bases matching TRBD1. This CDR3 has 15 residues. With V trimmed by 4 bases and J by 4 bases, 11 bases remained unmatched. The germline gives CDR1 SGHDT, CDR2 YYEEEE. CDR3 DNA: TGTGCCAGCAGCGATACAGGGGTGGGGTTTTACGAGCAGTACTTC. It codes for CASSDTGVGFYEQYF.

The chain has TRBV7-8 and TRBJ2-2, with D tentatively TRBD2 (5 bases). This CDR3 has 14 residues. CDR1 SGHVS and CDR2 FQNEAQ come from the germline V gene. The V and J ends lost 5 bases and 2 bases respectively, with 9 bases between them. The CDR3 DNA is TGTGCCAGCAGCCCTACTAGTAACACCGGGGAGCTGTTTTTT. Protein sequence: CASSPTSNTGELFF.

The chain joins TRBV27 to TRBJ1-6; D uncertain. V was cut by 2 bases and J by 7 bases, with 9 bases left in between. The V gene's germline CDR1 is MNHEY and CDR2 SMNVEV (reference sequence). CDR3 length: 14 amino acids. Here the CDR3 DNA reads TGTGCCAGCAGTTTAGCCGCGGCAAATTCACCCCTCCACTTT. This sequence encodes CASSLAAANSPLHF.

This clone appeared a single time. The V and J genes are TRBV7-9 and TRBJ2-1, with a weak D call TRBD1 (6 bases). Germline V gene lookup returns CDR1 SEHNR and CDR2 FQNEAQ (reference sequence). The length of the CDR3 is 18 residues. V lost 1 base and J lost 2, with 18 bases in between. In DNA form, the CDR3 reads TGTGCCAGCAGCTTAGTTCTCGATGGCAGGGGAACCTACAATGAGCAGTTCTTC. Its translation is CASSLVLDGRGTYNEQFF.

This chain uses TRBV5-1 with TRBJ1-2; a possible D gene is TRBD1 (6 bases). Germline CDR1 and CDR2: SGHRS and YFSETQ. Trimming cost V 4 bases and J 6 bases, with 19 bases left between them. The CDR3 runs 15 residues. The CDR3 loop reads CASSLDGGKWNGYTF. In DNA form, the CDR3 reads TGCGCCAGCAGCCTCGATGGGGGCAAATGGAATGGCTACACCTTC.

V gene TRBV28 combines with J gene TRBJ1-6, with D possibly TRBD1 on 5 matching bases. This CDR3 is 15 amino acids long. Trimming left V 2 bases short and J 9 bases short, with 14 bases between. Per germline, CDR1 MDHEN and CDR2 SYDVKM. The CDR3: CASSLQQGNFSPLHF. Here the CDR3 DNA reads TGTGCCAGCAGTTTACAGCAGGGAAATTTTTCACCCCTCCACTTT.

A note on this clone: The identical CDR3 is also encoded by other nucleotide sequences in the sample. This rearrangement joins TRBV5-1 to TRBJ1-2, with TRBD1 as a possible D gene (6 bases). Germline assignment: CDR1 SGHRS and CDR2 YFSETQ. There are 14 residues in the CDR3. V lost 0 bases, J lost 2 bases, and 8 bases lay in between. The DNA of the CDR3 is TGCGCCAGCAGCTTGGGACAGGCCAACTATGGCTACACCTTC. As protein: CASSLGQANYGYTF.

The rearrangement uses TRBV9 and TRBJ2-7; maybe TRBD1 (5 bases). Germline-derived CDR1 and CDR2 are SGDLS and YYNGEE. This CDR3 spans 14 amino acids. V was shortened by 1 base and J by 0 bases, with 8 bases between the two germline ends. CDR3 protein: CASSVLDTSYEQYF. CDR3 DNA sequence: TGTGCCAGCAGCGTACTGGACACCTCCTACGAGCAGTACTTC.

The CDR3 protein is CASSSGTNTGELFF. The CDR3 coding sequence is TGTGCCAGCAGTTCCGGGACTAACACCGGGGAGCTGTTTTTT. The chain is built from TRBV27 and TRBJ2-2; D possibly corresponds to TRBD2 (6 bases). There are 14 residues in the CDR3. From germline, CDR1 is MNHEY and CDR2 SMNVEV (reference sequence). Trimming removed 4 bases from V and 2 bases from J, with 8 bases in between.

CDR3 sequence: CASSLENWGDTEAFF. In DNA form, the CDR3 reads TGTGCCAGCAGCTTGGAGAATTGGGGGGACACTGAAGCTTTCTTT. The V and J genes are TRBV5-4 and TRBJ1-1; a weak D match, TRBD1 (5 bases). The length of the CDR3 is 15 residues. The V end was cut by 0 bases, the J end by 3 bases, with 12 bases between. Germline V CDR1 and CDR2: SGHNT, YYREEE (reference sequence).

The chain uses TRBV12-5 and TRBJ1-2, with a weak D call TRBD1 (6 bases). Germline V gene lookup returns CDR1 LGHNT and CDR2 FRNRAP. This CDR3 contains 13 residues. Trimming removed 1 base at V and 7 bases at J, with 10 bases between. Written as DNA, the CDR3 is TGTGCTAGTGGTTTGGCAGGCAGGGGTGGCTACACCTTC. As protein: CASGLAGRGGYTF.

This clone has just one count. The chain is built from TRBV5-5 and TRBJ2-1; D uncertain. Trimming took off 0 bases at V and 6 bases at J, with 7 bases between the two ends. This CDR3 contains 13 residues. The germline CDR1 and CDR2 sequences are SGHKS and YYEKEE (reference sequence). The CDR3 region has the DNA TGTGCCAGCAGCTTGGGAGGTCTCAATGAGCAGTTCTTC. Encoded protein: CASSLGGLNEQFF. The full variable domain, its missing parts supplied by reference TRBV5-5 and TRBJ2-1, is DAGVTQSPTHLIKTRGQQVTLRCSPISGHKSVSWYQQVLGQGPQFIFQYYEKEERGRGNFPDRFSARQFPNYSSELNVNALLLGDSALYLCASSLGGLNEQFFGPGTRLTVL.

The chain combines TRBV9 with TRBJ1-1, with D tentatively TRBD1 (5 bases). The germline V and J ends were trimmed by 4 bases and 1 base, with 14 bases remaining between them. From germline, CDR1 is SGDLS and CDR2 YYNGEE. The CDR3 is 15 residues long. CDR3 DNA sequence: TGTGCCAGCAGCCCTAGCGGGGGAGCGAACACTGAAGCTTTCTTT. This translates into CASSPSGGANTEAFF. The variable domain in full, with the rest retrieved from reference TRBV9 and TRBJ1-1, is DSGVTQTPKHLITATGQRVTLRCSPRSGDLSVYWYQQSLDQGLQFLIQYYNGEERAKGNILERFSAQQFPDLHSELNLSSLELGDSALYFCASSPSGGANTEAFFGQGTRLTVV.

The CDR3: CATSRGEGTTWEPQHF. CDR3 bases: TGTGCCACCAGCAGAGGGGAGGGGACTACTTGGGAGCCCCAGCATTTT. The chain combines TRBV15 with TRBJ1-5; D perhaps matches TRBD1 (5 bases). In germline, CDR1 is LNHNV, CDR2 YYDKDF (reference sequence). Trimming cost V 1 base and J 8 bases, with 18 bases left between them. The CDR3 length is 16 residues.